This T cell receptor (beta chain) was captured by sequencing in a study of beta chain features in type 1 diabetes. This clone has just a few counts. The V gene's germline CDR1 is GTSNPN and CDR2 SVGIG (reference sequence). Trimming pared 3 bases from V and 0 bases from J, leaving 6 bases between. The CDR3 covers 13 residues. The study reverse transcribed the entire isolated RNA, so it sequenced expressed TCRB transcripts. Produced via immunoSEQ multiplex PCR; TCRdb's table is partial and in-frame only. The sample yields some 220,000 clones, roughly a tenth seen once. This clonotype was sampled from a young man in good health. The material sequenced was central memory CD4+ T cells from blood. The chain carries TRBV30 and TRBJ2-1; the D gene is possibly TRBD1 (6 bases). CDR3 protein: CAWRDSSYNEQFF. The CDR3 nucleotides are TGTGCCTGGAGGGACAGCTCCTACAATGAGCAGTTCTTC.